The TCR beta chain described here comes from a study of human T cells and chemical hapten exposure listed by TCRdb under 2021. Study-wide context: For sensitization, 2% DPC in acetone was applied to a roughly 2 cm by roughly 2 cm area of upper inner arm skin. Patients additionally received weekly therapeutic DPC doses to the scalp throughout the roughly 25-week study period. Patch testing was done on the upper back using Finn chambers containing 0.01% DPC, and results were scored after 6 days according to International Contact Dermatitis Research Group standards. The patient cohort, mostly female, included alopecia areata with under or over 50% scalp involvement, alopecia totalis and alopecia universalis. Libraries were combined into a pool for sequencing, and differences in TCR yield between samples came mainly from small differences in library volumes within the pool. The study tracked peripheral blood TCR repertoire changes in vivo during primary and secondary sensitization to the hapten diphenylcyclopropenone (DPC) in alopecia patients. Patient blood was sampled pre-sensitization (week 0) and at 2, 6 and about 24 weeks after DPC sensitization. Approximately 30 alopecia patients provided blood for TCR sequencing at one to four time points (pre-sensitization, 2, 6 and 24 weeks). Results and caveats for the whole study, not just this receptor: DPC sensitization did not change the number of TCRs with a frequency above 1 in 1000, and there was no evidence of changes in global repertoire structure. Repeated subsampling changed both the strength of the expansion versus patch-test correlation and the threshold at which the correlation became significant. A positive correlation was found between the number of PT1 expanded TCRs and patch test score, with significance reached at thresholds 8, 16 and 32 but not 4. Expanded TCRs formed significantly more large CDR3 similarity clusters than pre-sensitization or healthy control sets, consistent with antigen-driven responses. Alopecia, a presumed autoimmune disease, was present in all patients, so the immune response of the patients might differ from that of healthy individuals.

This clonotype showed up just a few times. Its recognized antigen is unknown. Base qualities were left out, and no much larger clone turns up one base away. Libraries were constructed by RACE. These reads were obtained on a NextSeq 500. During library preparation, unique molecular identifiers were attached to individual cDNA molecules so that TCRs could be counted in a quantitative, reproducible way. Both TCR alpha and TCR beta chains were sequenced from each blood RNA sample. Per the authors' processing: A median of around 100,000 TCRs per sample was observed, with a range of 23,224 to 690,600. The Decombinator software suite was used to annotate V, J and CDR3 in the TCR reads. To make PS versus PT1 abundance plots, every sample was subsampled to the same number of TCRs (28,000). Expanded TCRs were defined as absent before sensitization and observed at least eight times at the 2-week time point. The public reads were reprocessed in TCRdb via fastp at Q25 and MiXCR, keeping in-frame beta chains. Each CDR3 protein appears once, grouped with its most common genes and DNA. TCRdb, not the original authors, processed these V and J calls. The sample table contains around 120,000 distinct CDR3 sequences; only one count was recorded for around an eighth of them. The ten largest clones add up to around 2.7% of the sample.

What this sample's time point label stands for: pre-sensitization, week 0. The treatment or condition label of this sample denotes: therapeutic diphenylcyclopropenone sensitization with weekly scalp DPC. At every patch-test visit, the blood draw took place before the patch test was put on. Eligible patients were aged 18 to 70, diagnosed with alopecia, deemed suitable for DPC therapy, and excluded if pregnant. Total RNA was isolated from unfractionated whole blood collected in Tempus Blood RNA tubes. The CDR3, from cysteine to phenylalanine, totals 15 residues. Here the CDR3 DNA is all that survives: 45 bases in frame from base 1. V was cut back by 1 base and J by 4 bases, leaving a gap of 14 bases between them.

This receptor was taken from a woman aged 18 to 35 with alopecia areata. Some clones in this sample may be carry-over from other donors' samples. This material consisted of whole blood, taken in connection with sensitization to the hapten diphenylcyclopropenone (DPC). The chain couples TRBV12-3 or TRBV12-4 to TRBJ2-7, with the D gene possibly TRBD1 or TRBD2, each one fitting 6 bases. The CDR3 protein is CASSLGGPGAYEQYF. The DNA sequence follows: TGTGCCAGCAGTTTAGGGGGGCCGGGAGCGTACGAGCAGTACTTC.